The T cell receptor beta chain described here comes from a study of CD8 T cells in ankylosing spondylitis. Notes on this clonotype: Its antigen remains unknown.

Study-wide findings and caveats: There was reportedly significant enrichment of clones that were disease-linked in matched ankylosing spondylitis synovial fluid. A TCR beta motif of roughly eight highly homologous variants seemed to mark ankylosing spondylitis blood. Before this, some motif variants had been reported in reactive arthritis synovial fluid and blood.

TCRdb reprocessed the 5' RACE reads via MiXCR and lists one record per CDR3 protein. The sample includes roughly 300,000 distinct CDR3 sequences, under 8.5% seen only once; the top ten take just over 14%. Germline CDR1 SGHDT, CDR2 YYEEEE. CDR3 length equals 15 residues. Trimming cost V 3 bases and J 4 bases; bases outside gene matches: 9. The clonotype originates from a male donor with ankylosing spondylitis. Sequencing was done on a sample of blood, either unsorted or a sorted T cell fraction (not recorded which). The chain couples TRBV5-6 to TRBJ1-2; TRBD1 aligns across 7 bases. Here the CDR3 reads CASSSQGRELYGYTF. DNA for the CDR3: TGTGCCAGCAGCTCACAGGGGCGAGAGCTCTATGGCTACACCTTC.